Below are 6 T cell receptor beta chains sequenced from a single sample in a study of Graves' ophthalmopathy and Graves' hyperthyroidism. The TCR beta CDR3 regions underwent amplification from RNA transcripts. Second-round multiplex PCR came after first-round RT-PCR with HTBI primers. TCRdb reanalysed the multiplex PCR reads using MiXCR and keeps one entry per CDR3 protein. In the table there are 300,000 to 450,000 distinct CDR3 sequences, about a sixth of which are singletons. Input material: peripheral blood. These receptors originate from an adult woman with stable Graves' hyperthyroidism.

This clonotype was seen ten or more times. CDR3 region: CASSLTRGSTGELFF. CDR3 bases: TGTGCCAGCAGCTTAACCAGGGGTAGCACCGGGGAGCTGTTTTTT. This rearrangement joins TRBV7-3 to TRBJ2-2, with D tentatively TRBD1 (6 bases). Germline V CDR1 and CDR2: SGHTA, FQGTGA. The length of the CDR3 is 15 residues. Trimming stripped 0 bases from V and 4 bases from J, with 9 bases between. The whole variable domain, remainder taken from reference TRBV7-3 and TRBJ2-2, is GAGVSQTPSNKVTEKGKYVELRCDPISGHTALYWYRQSLGQGPEFLIYFQGTGAADDSGLPNDRFFAVRPEGSVSTLKIQRTERGDSAVYLCASSLTRGSTGELFFGEGSRLTVL.

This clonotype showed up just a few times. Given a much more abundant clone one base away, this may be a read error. Here the CDR3 reads CASSAQDTEACF. In DNA form, the CDR3 reads TGTGCCAGCAGCGCGCAGGACACTGAAGCTTGCTTT. The chain uses TRBV9 and TRBJ1-1; D is possibly TRBD1 (5 bases). Germline assignment: CDR1 SGDLS and CDR2 YYNGEE. The CDR3 extends over 12 amino acids. The entire variable domain, with the rest obtained from reference TRBV9 and TRBJ1-1, is as follows: DSGVTQTPKHLITATGQRVTLRCSPRSGDLSVYWYQQSLDQGLQFLIQYYNGEERAKGNILERFSAQQFPDLHSELNLSSLELGDSALYFCASSAQDTEACFGQGTRLTVV.

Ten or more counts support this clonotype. CDR3 DNA sequence: TGCAGCGTGTTGACAGTGGTCGGATACGAGCAGTACTTC. Its protein is CSVLTVVGYEQYF. The V gene is TRBV29-1, the J gene TRBJ2-7, with D maybe TRBD1 (5 bases). Trimming took 6 bases from V and 4 from J, leaving 16 bases between them. The CDR3 loop spans 13 amino acids. Germline values: CDR1 SQVTM, CDR2 ANQGSEA.

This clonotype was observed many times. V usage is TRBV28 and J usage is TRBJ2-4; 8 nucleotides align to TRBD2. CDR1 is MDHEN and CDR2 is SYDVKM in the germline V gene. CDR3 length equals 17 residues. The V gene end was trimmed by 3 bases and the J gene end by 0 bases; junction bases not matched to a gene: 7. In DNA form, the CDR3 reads TGTGCCAGCAGTTTGAGACGGGGGGGACTAGCCAAAAACATTCAGTACTTC. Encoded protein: CASSLRRGGLAKNIQYF.

CDR3 sequence reads: CASSPIVGKTQYF. CDR3 sequence (DNA): TGTGCCAGCAGCCCAATTGTAGGGAAGACCCAGTACTTC. The chain uses TRBV11-2 and TRBJ2-5; D call uncertain. Germline assignment: CDR1 SGHAT and CDR2 FQNNGV. This CDR3 is built from 13 residues. V lost 5 bases and J lost 6, with 13 bases in between. The full variable domain, completed using reference TRBV11-2 and TRBJ2-5, is EAGVAQSPRYKIIEKRQSVAFWCNPISGHATLYWYQQILGQGPKLLIQFQNNGVVDDSQLPKDRFSAERLKGVDSTLKIQPAKLEDSAVYLCASSPIVGKTQYFGPGTRLLVL.

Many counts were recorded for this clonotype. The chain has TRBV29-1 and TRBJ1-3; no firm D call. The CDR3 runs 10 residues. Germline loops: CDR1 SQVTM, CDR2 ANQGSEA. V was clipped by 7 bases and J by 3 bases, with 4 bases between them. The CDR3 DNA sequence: TGCAGCGAGATTGGAAACACCATATATTTT. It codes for CSEIGNTIYF.